The next 21 T cell receptor beta chains were all read from a single sample in a study of blood T cells in healthy people across ages. Using a J-beta primer mix together with a sample-barcoded 5' primer, a second PCR was run for about 7 to 12 cycles. MiXCR, run by TCRdb on the 5' RACE reads, gives a single entry per CDR3 protein. Among around 1,000,000 distinct CDR3 sequences listed, around 27% were seen once. This same sample was also taken into another study, of T cells of mothers and their children.

The sequenced sample consisted of blood. The receptor source for this set is a girl aged 2 to 10 in good health.

This clonotype has only a few counts. J is TRBJ2-7 and V is TRBV20-1, with 8 bases identical to TRBD1. Germline trimming cut 1 base from V and 3 bases from J; bases unmatched to any gene: 8. CDR1 is DFQATT and CDR2 is SNEGSKA in the germline V gene (reference sequence). This CDR3 contains 15 residues. The CDR3 bases are TGCAGTGCTAGAGTCAAGACAGGGGCCCACTACGAGCAGTACTTC. Protein sequence: CSARVKTGAHYEQYF.

V usage is TRBV9 and J usage is TRBJ1-2; a weak D match, TRBD1 (6 bases). The CDR3 runs to 17 residues. V was cut by 3 bases and J by 3 bases, with 21 bases left in between. Looked up from germline, CDR1 is SGDLS and CDR2 is YYNGEE. The CDR3 region has the DNA TGTGCCAGCAGCGCACGTCTGGACACAGGGAGCGACTATGGCTACACCTTC. Its protein product is CASSARLDTGSDYGYTF.

The chain has TRBV27 and TRBJ2-2, with 9 positions matching TRBD2. Losses at the gene ends were 6 bases for V and 5 bases for J; bases not matched to a gene: 10. The V gene's germline CDR1 is MNHEY and CDR2 SMNVEV (reference sequence). CDR3 length equals 16 residues. CDR3 in amino acids: CASRPYSGRGTGELFF. As DNA, the CDR3 is TGTGCCAGCAGGCCCTATAGCGGGAGAGGAACCGGGGAGCTGTTTTTT.

The chain has TRBV9 and TRBJ2-1; possible D gene TRBD2, 5 bases. This CDR3 spans 16 amino acids. The V end lost 3 bases, the J end lost 4 bases, and 17 bases lay between the germline ends. Germline CDR1 and CDR2: SGDLS and YYNGEE. CDR3 in DNA: TGTGCCAGCAGCGAGCTAGGTGACGGGGTTTACAATGAGCAGTTCTTC. Translated: CASSELGDGVYNEQFF.

CDR3 DNA sequence: TGTGCCAGCAGCGTAGGGGGGCTCCCTGAAGCTTTCTTT. Translation: CASSVGGLPEAFF. The chain has TRBV9 and TRBJ1-1; maybe TRBD1 (6 bases). CDR1 is SGDLS and CDR2 is YYNGEE in the germline V gene. The CDR3 length is 13 residues. V lost 0 bases to trimming and J lost 6 bases, with 9 bases between them.

This sequence joins TRBV12-3 or TRBV12-4 and TRBJ2-3; 8 bases map to TRBD2. V shed 4 bases, J shed 5 bases, and the junction held 8 bases outside the gene matches. The CDR3 has 15 residues. The CDR3 spells CASSYGGAGGDTQYF. DNA for the CDR3: TGTGCCAGCAGTTACGGCGGCGCGGGAGGAGATACGCAGTATTTT.

The J gene is TRBJ2-7, the V gene TRBV12-3 or TRBV12-4; D call uncertain. Deletions cut 6 bases from V and 1 base from J, with 7 bases between. The CDR3 runs 12 residues. CDR3 DNA: TGTGCCAGCAGGGACGGATCCTACGAGCAGTACTTC. As protein: CASRDGSYEQYF.

The chain is built from TRBV25-1 and TRBJ2-5; 9 positions match TRBD2. This CDR3 has 17 amino acids. CDR1 and CDR2 (germline): MGHDK, SYGVNS. V lost 0 bases to trimming and J lost 2 bases; unmatched junction nucleotides: 7. CDR3: CASSEYMSGGPQETQYF. CDR3 DNA sequence: TGTGCCAGCAGTGAATATATGAGCGGGGGGCCTCAAGAGACCCAGTACTTC.

The table lists this clonotype with many counts. The chain employs TRBV4-3 and TRBJ1-1; D may be TRBD1 (5 bases). V lost 0 bases and J lost 12, with 14 bases in between. The CDR3 is made up of 13 amino acids. CDR1 and CDR2 from the germline V gene are LGHNA and YSLEER. The CDR3: CASSQDSGGVTFF. The CDR3 DNA follows: TGCGCCAGCAGCCAAGATTCGGGGGGTGTTACTTTCTTT.

This clonotype was detected only a few times. This chain uses TRBV3-1 with TRBJ2-7, with 8 bases that match TRBD2. Germline V gives CDR1 LGHDT, CDR2 YNNKEL (reference sequence). V trimming: 1 base; J trimming: 9 bases; junction bases outside the gene matches: 8. The CDR3 totals 14 residues. The DNA for the CDR3 is TGTGCCAGCAGCCAAGCCAGCGGGGGAGTGGTGCAGTACTTC. It is translated as CASSQASGGVVQYF.

The chain uses TRBV20-1 and TRBJ1-1; D not certain. Germline V gene sequence: CDR1 DFQATT, CDR2 SNEGSKA (reference sequence). V was trimmed by 0 bases and J by 1 base, leaving 18 bases between them. The CDR3 runs 17 residues. CDR3 sequence (DNA): TGCAGTGCTAGAGATCATCTACGAGAGATGCAGAACACTGAAGCTTTCTTT. Its translation is CSARDHLREMQNTEAFF.

V gene TRBV5-6 combines with J gene TRBJ1-5; TRBD1 might be the D (5 bases). The CDR3 extends over 14 amino acids. Germline CDR1 is SGHDT and CDR2 is YYEEEE. Trimming shortened V by 0 bases and J by 6 bases, and 10 bases separated the two germline ends. CDR3 DNA sequence: TGTGCCAGCAGCTTGGGGCAGGGATTTCAGCCCCAGCATTTT. This codes for CASSLGQGFQPQHF.

Of note for this clonotype: A junction boundary mismatches the germline segment, possibly from a read error. The chain joins TRBV12-3 or TRBV12-4 to TRBJ2-1, with TRBD1 matching 10 bases. The CDR3 is 13 residues long. The CDR3 region is CAGRGQGWPEQFF. CDR3 nucleotides: TGTGCCGGCAGGGGACAGGGGTGGCCGGAGCAGTTCTTC.

This clonotype was counted a few times. The rearrangement links TRBV12-3 or TRBV12-4 to TRBJ1-1, with 8 bases identical to TRBD1. The CDR3 has 15 residues. J gave up 4 bases and V 6 bases, and 10 bases lay outside the gene matches. DNA for the CDR3: TGTGCCAGCAGAATACCCGGACAGGGCATCACTGAAGCTTTCTTT. As protein: CASRIPGQGITEAFF.

The V and J genes are TRBV7-3 and TRBJ1-1; 10 nucleotides align to TRBD1. The V and J ends lost 2 bases and 0 bases, in that order; junction bases with no gene match: 9. Germline-derived CDR1 and CDR2 are SGHTA and FQGTGA. The CDR3 totals 18 residues. For the CDR3, the DNA is TGTGCCAGCAGCTTATTGGGACAGGGGAACATGGTGAACACTGAAGCTTTCTTT. Its translation: CASSLLGQGNMVNTEAFF.

The chain uses TRBV12-3 or TRBV12-4 and TRBJ2-7, with D possibly TRBD1 on 6 matching bases. V gave up 4 bases and J gave up 6 bases, with 13 bases separating them. CDR3 length: 13 amino acids. The CDR3 nucleotides read TGTGCCAGCAGTTCAGGGGAATCGGGCGAGCAGTACTTC. It encodes CASSSGESGEQYF.

CDR3 sequence: CASSLDLGQLKTQYF. The CDR3 nucleotides read TGCGCCAGCAGCTTGGATTTGGGACAATTGAAGACCCAGTACTTC. This chain uses TRBV5-1 with TRBJ2-5; perhaps TRBD1 as D (6 bases). V was shortened by 0 bases and J by 6 bases, with 15 bases between the two germline ends. The CDR3 spans 15 residues. Germline V gene lookup returns CDR1 SGHRS and CDR2 YFSETQ. The complete variable domain, with remaining parts taken from reference TRBV5-1 and TRBJ2-5, reads KAGVTQTPRYLIKTRGQQVTLSCSPISGHRSVSWYQQTPGQGLQFLFEYFSETQRNKGNFPGRFSGRQFSNSRSEMNVSTLELGDSALYLCASSLDLGQLKTQYFGPGTRLLVL.

J is TRBJ1-5 and V is TRBV7-8; D remains unclear. V dropped 0 bases and J dropped 6 bases, with 6 bases sitting between them. This CDR3 region has 13 residues. Germline CDR1 is SGHVS and CDR2 is FQNEAQ. The CDR3 reads CASSLASVQPQHF. The CDR3 nucleotides read TGTGCCAGCAGCTTAGCAAGTGTTCAGCCCCAGCATTTT.

J is TRBJ2-3 and V is TRBV15; 8 nucleotides line up with TRBD2. Germline CDR1 LNHNV, CDR2 YYDKDF (reference sequence). The CDR3 is made up of 15 amino acids. V trimming: 0 bases; J trimming: 7 bases; junction bases outside the gene matches: 6. In DNA form, the CDR3 reads TGTGCCACCAGCAGAGATGACGGGGGGGCGAATACGCAGTATTTT. As protein: CATSRDDGGANTQYF.

In this sample, this clonotype turned up a few times. The gene calls are TRBV28 and TRBJ2-5; unclear D gene. The J call may be mistaken, given a closer DNA end match to TRBJ2-7. This CDR3 contains 14 residues. CDR1 MDHEN and CDR2 SYDVKM come from the germline V gene. CDR3: CASSLRSLQGEQYF. The CDR3 bases are TGTGCCAGCAGTTTAAGGAGCCTCCAAGGCGAGCAGTACTTC.

The chain links TRBV29-1 to TRBJ2-6; D remains ambiguous. V lost 8 bases and J lost 1, with 9 bases in between. CDR1 and CDR2 from the germline V gene are SQVTM and ANQGSEA. CDR3 length equals 13 residues. CDR3 coding DNA: TGCAGCATTCGGCAGTCTGGGGCCAACGTCCTGACTTTC. This encodes CSIRQSGANVLTF.